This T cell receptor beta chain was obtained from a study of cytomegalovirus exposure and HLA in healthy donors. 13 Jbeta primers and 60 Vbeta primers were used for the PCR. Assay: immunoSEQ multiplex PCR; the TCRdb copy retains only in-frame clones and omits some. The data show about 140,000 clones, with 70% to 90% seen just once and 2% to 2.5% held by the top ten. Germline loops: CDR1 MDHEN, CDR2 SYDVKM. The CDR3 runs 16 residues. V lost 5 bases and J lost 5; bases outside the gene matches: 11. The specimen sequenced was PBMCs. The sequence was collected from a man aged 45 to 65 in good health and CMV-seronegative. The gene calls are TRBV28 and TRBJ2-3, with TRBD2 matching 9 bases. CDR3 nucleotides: TGTGCCAGCAGTATATTTAGCGGGGGTATCGAAGATACGCAGTATTTT. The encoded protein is CASSIFSGGIEDTQYF.